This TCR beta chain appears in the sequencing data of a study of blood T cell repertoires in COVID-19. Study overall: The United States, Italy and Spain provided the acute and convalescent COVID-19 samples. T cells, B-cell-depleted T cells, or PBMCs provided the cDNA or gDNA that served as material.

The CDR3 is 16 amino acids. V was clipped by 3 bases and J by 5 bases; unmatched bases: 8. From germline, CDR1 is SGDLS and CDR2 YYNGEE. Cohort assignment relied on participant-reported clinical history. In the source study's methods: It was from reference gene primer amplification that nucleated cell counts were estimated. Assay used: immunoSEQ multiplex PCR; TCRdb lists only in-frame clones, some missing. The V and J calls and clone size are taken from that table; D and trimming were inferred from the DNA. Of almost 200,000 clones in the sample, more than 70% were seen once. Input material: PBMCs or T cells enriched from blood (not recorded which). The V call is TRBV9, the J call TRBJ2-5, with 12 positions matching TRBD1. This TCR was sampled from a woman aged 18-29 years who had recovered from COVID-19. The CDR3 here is CASSGRGQGAGETQYF. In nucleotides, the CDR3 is TGTGCCAGCAGCGGCCGGGGACAGGGGGCCGGCGAGACCCAGTACTTC.